These T cell receptor beta chains were read from a single sample in a study of blood T cells in healthy people across ages. MiXCR, applied by TCRdb to the 5' RACE reads, yields one record per CDR3 protein. The top ten clones hold about 20% of a sample with roughly 800,000 distinct CDR3 sequences, roughly 60% of them seen once. The sample was blood. Source of these receptors: a young man in good health. Each CDR3 is given with its conserved first and last residue. Fields, in order: D gene, V gene, clone size, J gene, CDR3 DNA, CDR3 protein. A D gene is named only where the DNA matches it firmly. Part of the rows lack a size; the others show once, few, many or a class for expanded clones.

.	TRBV6-2/TRBV6-3	.	TRBJ2-2	TGTGCCAGCAGCCCATACGGCGGGAACACCGGGGAGCTGTTTTTT	CASSPYGGNTGELFF
.	TRBV7-9	few	TRBJ1-2	TGTGCCAGCAGCCCCTGGGACGGTTTCGCCCGCTATGGCTACACCTTC	CASSPWDGFARYGYTF
TRBD1	TRBV7-2	few	TRBJ2-3	TGTGCCAGCAGACTGGACAGGGGAAGCACAGATACGCAGTATTTT	CASRLDRGSTDTQYF
.	TRBV25-1	few	TRBJ1-2	TGTGCCAGAGAGGGGAGTGACTTATACACCTTC	CAREGSDLYTF
.	TRBV4-3	.	TRBJ2-1	TGCGCCAGCAGCCTCCAGGCTTGGGATGAGCAGTTCTTC	CASSLQAWDEQFF
.	TRBV29-1	few	TRBJ2-7	TGCAGCGCGCAAATCGACGGGATTGGGTCCTACGAGCAGTACTTC	CSAQIDGIGSYEQYF
.	TRBV6-5	few	TRBJ1-4	TGTGCCAGCAGTGCCTCGGAGCAGGGGAATGAAAAACTGTTTTTT	CASSASEQGNEKLFF
.	TRBV15	.	TRBJ2-1	TGTGCCACCAGGGCAGTAGGCAATGAGCAGTTCTTC	CATRAVGNEQFF
.	TRBV20-1	.	TRBJ2-7	TGCAGTGCTAGTCCCCCGGGCATAGCCTACGAGCAGTACTTC	CSASPPGIAYEQYF
.	TRBV11-2	.	TRBJ2-5	TGTGCCAGCAGCGCCCAAGCGGCCCAAGAGACCCAGTACTTC	CASSAQAAQETQYF
.	TRBV2	.	TRBJ2-3	TGTGCCAGCAGGATAGGCGGACGGACCACAGATACGCAGTATTTT	CASRIGGRTTDTQYF
TRBD2	TRBV7-9	.	TRBJ2-3	TGTGCCAGCAGCTTATCGCCGGGAGGGGTAGATACGCAGTATTTT	CASSLSPGGVDTQYF
TRBD2	TRBV20-1	.	TRBJ2-1	TGCAGTGCTAGACGCCCGGGGACTAGCCATGAGCAGTTCTTC	CSARRPGTSHEQFF
TRBD2	TRBV4-3	.	TRBJ2-3	TGCGCCAGCAGCCAAGGACTAGCCTTTGGGGGGAGCACAGATACGCAGTATTTT	CASSQGLAFGGSTDTQYF
.	TRBV6-1	few	TRBJ1-2	TGTGCCAGCAGTGAAGTATCCCGGGGCGGCTACACCTTC	CASSEVSRGGYTF
.	TRBV7-2	.	TRBJ2-2	TGTGCCAGCAGCTCCGGGGGCGGTCTCAGCGGGGAGCTGTTTTTT	CASSSGGGLSGELFF
TRBD1	TRBV7-2	few	TRBJ1-5	TGTGCCAGCAGCGCGACAGGGACCCAGCCCCAGCATTTT	CASSATGTQPQHF
TRBD2	TRBV5-1	once	TRBJ2-5	TGCGCCAGCAGCTTGGGAGGGACTAGCGTCACCCAGTACTTC	CASSLGGTSVTQYF
.	TRBV5-6	few	TRBJ1-2	TGTGCCAGCAGCTTGAGAGGGACTTATGGCTACACCTTC	CASSLRGTYGYTF
.	TRBV7-6	.	TRBJ1-4	TGTGCCAGCAGCCCCGGACAGAAAACTAATGAAAAACTGTTTTTT	CASSPGQKTNEKLFF
.	TRBV27	few	TRBJ2-2	TGTGCCAGCAGCTCCTCTACAGGGGAGGGGAGCGGGGAGCTGTTTTTT	CASSSSTGEGSGELFF
.	TRBV9	.	TRBJ2-1	TGTGCCAGCAGCGTCTGGGGAGACAATGAGCAGTTCTTC	CASSVWGDNEQFF
.	TRBV21-1	.	TRBJ2-7	TGTGCCAGCAGCGAAAGATCTCTCCGAAGCGGGGGCCTTTCCTACGAGCAGTACTTC	CASSERSLRSGGLSYEQYF
TRBD1	TRBV27	.	TRBJ2-5	TGTGCCAGCAGGCACGACAGGGGAGGCGAGACCCAGTACTTC	CASRHDRGGETQYF
.	TRBV14	once	TRBJ2-1	TGTGCCAGCAGCCCGATCAGGGGTGGAGGGAATGAGCAGTTCTTC	CASSPIRGGGNEQFF
.	TRBV5-5	.	TRBJ2-7	TGTGCCAGCAGCTTGAACAATGCCTACGAGCAGTACTTC	CASSLNNAYEQYF
.	TRBV28	.	TRBJ2-3	TGTGCCAGCAGCTTTGGGTTCCATACGCAGTATTTT	CASSFGFHTQYF
.	TRBV12-5	few	TRBJ2-7	TGTGCTAGTGGTTACGGGACACTCTACGAGCAGTACTTC	CASGYGTLYEQYF
.	TRBV3-1	.	TRBJ2-4	TGTGCCAGCAGCCAAGCCTCGGTTAGCATTCAGTACTTC	CASSQASVSIQYF
.	TRBV29-1	few	TRBJ1-4	TGCAGCGCGGGAGGGAACCGTGAAAAACTGTTTTTT	CSAGGNREKLFF
.	TRBV29-1	.	TRBJ2-2	TGCAGCGCCGGGTCCCCGGGGACCGGGGAGCTGTTTTTT	CSAGSPGTGELFF
TRBD1	TRBV5-1	few	TRBJ2-7	TGCGCCAGCAGCCCAACCTTACAGGGGACCTACGAGCAGTACTTC	CASSPTLQGTYEQYF
.	TRBV20-1	.	TRBJ1-4	TGCAGTGCTAAACAGAATGAAAAACTGTTTTTT	CSAKQNEKLFF
.	TRBV20-1	.	TRBJ1-2	TGCAGTGCTAGAGAGGGGTTCTATGGCTACACCTTC	CSAREGFYGYTF
.	TRBV4-2	.	TRBJ2-1	TGTGCCAGCAGCCAAAGTGGGGGGCCTCAGAATGAGGAGTTCTTC	CASSQSGGPQNEEFF
.	TRBV11-3	.	TRBJ1-1	TGTGCCAGCAGCGATGGACCGAACACTGAAGCTTTCTTT	CASSDGPNTEAFF
.	TRBV5-1	few	TRBJ2-5	TGCGCCAGCAACCCGGACAGCAACCAAGAGACCCAGTACTTC	CASNPDSNQETQYF
TRBD2	TRBV7-2	few	TRBJ2-1	TGTGCCAGCAGCTTTAGCGGGAGTGGCAATGAGCAGTTCTTC	CASSFSGSGNEQFF
TRBD1	TRBV6-5	once	TRBJ1-4	TGTGCCAGCAGTTCACCGGGACAGGGGATTTATGAAAAACTGTTTTTT	CASSSPGQGIYEKLFF
.	TRBV6-2/TRBV6-3	.	TRBJ2-7	TGTGCCAGCTTCTCCGGGACATCCTACGAGCAGTACTTC	CASFSGTSYEQYF
.	TRBV19	.	TRBJ1-5	TGTGCCAGTAGTAAGGGCCAGCCCCAGCATTTT	CASSKGQPQHF
.	TRBV27	.	TRBJ2-1	TGTGCCAGCAGTTTATCGTTTTTCAGGGACTCCTATTTGAACAATGAGCAGTTCTTC	CASSLSFFRDSYLNNEQFF
.	TRBV27	.	TRBJ2-2	TGTGCCAGCAGCCCGAAGGGCAAGAACACCGGGGAGCTGTTTTTT	CASSPKGKNTGELFF
TRBD2	TRBV7-2	.	TRBJ2-3	TGTGCCAGCAGCTCGCTTGGGGGACTAGTCATAGGTACGCAGTATTTT	CASSSLGGLVIGTQYF
TRBD1	TRBV3-1	.	TRBJ1-2	TGTGCCAGCAGCCAAGATATCCCAGGGGGCTATGGCTACACCTTC	CASSQDIPGGYGYTF
TRBD1	TRBV7-2	once	TRBJ2-7	TGCGCCAGCAGCTTGGCCGGGACAGGGATCTCCTACGAGCAGTACTTC	CASSLAGTGISYEQYF